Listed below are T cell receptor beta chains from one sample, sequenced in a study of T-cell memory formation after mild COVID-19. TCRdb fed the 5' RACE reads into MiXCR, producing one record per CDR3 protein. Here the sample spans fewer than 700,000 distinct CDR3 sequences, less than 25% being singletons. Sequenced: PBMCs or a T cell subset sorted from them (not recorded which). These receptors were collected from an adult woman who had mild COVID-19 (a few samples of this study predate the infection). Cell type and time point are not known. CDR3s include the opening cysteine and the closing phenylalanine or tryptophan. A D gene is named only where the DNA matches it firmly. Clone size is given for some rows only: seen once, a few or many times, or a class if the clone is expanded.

CDR3: CASSTGTGAGEAFF; DNA: TGTGCCAGCAGTACCGGGACAGGGGCGGGTGAAGCTTTCTTT; J: TRBJ1-1; V: TRBV6-2/TRBV6-3; length: 14; D: TRBD1; size: NA
CDR3: CASSVQPNTEAFF; DNA: TGTGCCAGCAGTGTCCAGCCGAACACTGAAGCTTTCTTT; J: TRBJ1-1; V: TRBV2; length: 13; D: NA; size: many
CDR3: CASSYSRTSTYNEQFF; DNA: TGTGCCAGCAGTTACTCGCGGACTAGCACCTACAATGAGCAGTTCTTC; J: TRBJ2-1; V: TRBV6-5; length: 16; D: TRBD2; size: NA
CDR3: CASSLSGTRDSSYHMNTGELFF; DNA: TGTGCCAGCAGCTTAAGCGGTACCCGGGACAGCTCATATCACATGAACACCGGGGAGCTGTTTTTT; J: TRBJ2-2; V: TRBV7-3; length: 22; D: TRBD1; size: NA
CDR3: CASSSLPGQGANEQFF; DNA: TGCGCCAGCAGTTCGCTACCGGGACAGGGGGCGAATGAGCAGTTCTTC; J: TRBJ2-1; V: TRBV5-1; length: 16; D: TRBD1; size: NA
CDR3: CATSDLPTGANTGELFF; DNA: TGTGCCACCAGTGATTTACCAACAGGGGCCAACACCGGGGAGCTGTTTTTT; J: TRBJ2-2; V: TRBV24-1; length: 17; D: TRBD1; size: NA
CDR3: CASSQEQLAGLQSYNEQFF; DNA: TGTGCCAGCAGCCAAGAACAGCTAGCGGGTTTACAATCCTACAATGAGCAGTTCTTC; J: TRBJ2-1; V: TRBV4-2; length: 19; D: TRBD2; size: few
CDR3: CASSSGLAGGELFF; DNA: TGTGCCAGCAGCTCGGGACTAGCCGGTGGGGAGCTGTTTTTT; J: TRBJ2-2; V: TRBV7-6; length: 14; D: TRBD2; size: NA
CDR3: CASSRSGGYQETQYF; DNA: TGTGCCAGCAGCCGTAGCGGGGGGTACCAAGAGACCCAGTACTTC; J: TRBJ2-5; V: TRBV7-3; length: 15; D: TRBD2; size: NA
CDR3: CASRGGTSGGATYNEQFF; DNA: TGTGCCAGCAGAGGTGGGACTAGCGGGGGGGCCACCTACAATGAGCAGTTCTTC; J: TRBJ2-1; V: TRBV6-6; length: 18; D: TRBD2; size: few
CDR3: CASSPTGLSTDTQYF; DNA: TGTGCCAGCAGCCCAACCGGCCTTAGCACAGATACGCAGTATTTT; J: TRBJ2-3; V: TRBV3-1; length: 15; D: NA; size: NA
CDR3: CASAGTEPYEQYF; DNA: TGCGCCAGCGCCGGGACAGAGCCCTACGAGCAGTACTTC; J: TRBJ2-7; V: TRBV5-1; length: 13; D: TRBD1; size: once
CDR3: CSAATSSYEQYF; DNA: TGCAGTGCTGCGACTAGTTCCTACGAGCAGTACTTC; J: TRBJ2-7; V: TRBV20-1; length: 12; D: NA; size: NA
CDR3: CASSVDRQETQYF; DNA: TGTGCCAGCAGCGTCGACAGACAAGAGACCCAGTACTTC; J: TRBJ2-5; V: TRBV9; length: 13; D: NA; size: NA
CDR3: CASSREGFGRNSYEQYF; DNA: TGTGCCAGCAGCAGGGAGGGCTTCGGGAGGAATTCCTACGAGCAGTACTTC; J: TRBJ2-7; V: TRBV21-1; length: 17; D: NA; size: few
CDR3: CASSLSASVHEQYF; DNA: TGTGCCAGCAGCTTATCGGCTAGCGTCCACGAGCAGTACTTC; J: TRBJ2-7; V: TRBV7-9; length: 14; D: NA; size: NA
CDR3: CASSQGTALTDTQYF; DNA: TGTGCCAGCAGCCAAGGGACAGCCCTCACAGATACGCAGTATTTT; J: TRBJ2-3; V: TRBV5-5; length: 15; D: TRBD1; size: NA
CDR3: CASSPSTGGINEQFF; DNA: TGTGCCAGCTCACCATCGACAGGGGGGATCAATGAGCAGTTCTTC; J: TRBJ2-1; V: TRBV18; length: 15; D: TRBD1; size: NA
CDR3: CASSPWLAANTGELFF; DNA: TGTGCCAGCAGTCCCTGGCTAGCGGCGAACACCGGGGAGCTGTTTTTT; J: TRBJ2-2; V: TRBV6-5; length: 16; D: TRBD2; size: few
CDR3: CASTYTDTQYF; DNA: TGTGCCAGCACCTACACAGATACGCAGTATTTT; J: TRBJ2-3; V: TRBV25-1; length: 11; D: NA; size: NA
CDR3: CASSQSPTGELFF; DNA: TGTGCCAGCAGCCAATCTCCCACCGGGGAGCTGTTTTTT; J: TRBJ2-2; V: TRBV4-2; length: 13; D: NA; size: NA
CDR3: CASSPDPAGTSGFHEQYF; DNA: TGTGCCAGCAGCCCAGATCCTGCGGGGACTAGCGGGTTTCATGAGCAGTACTTC; J: TRBJ2-7; V: TRBV4-2; length: 18; D: TRBD2; size: NA
CDR3: CASSLRQGSETQYF; DNA: TGTGCCAGCAGCCTCCGACAGGGGAGCGAGACCCAGTACTTC; J: TRBJ2-5; V: TRBV12-3/TRBV12-4; length: 14; D: TRBD1; size: few
CDR3: CASSFRVSTDTQYF; DNA: TGTGCCAGCAGCTTCAGGGTGAGCACAGATACGCAGTATTTT; J: TRBJ2-3; V: TRBV7-9; length: 14; D: NA; size: NA
CDR3: CASSPEAGRDTEAFF; DNA: TGTGCCAGCAGCCCCGAGGCAGGGCGAGACACTGAAGCTTTCTTT; J: TRBJ1-1; V: TRBV3-1; length: 15; D: NA; size: NA
CDR3: CASSFPLGLSNEQFF; DNA: TGTGCCAGCAGCTTTCCCTTGGGGCTTTCCAATGAGCAGTTCTTC; J: TRBJ2-1; V: TRBV7-2; length: 15; D: NA; size: few
CDR3: CASSLRGTSGYNEQFF; DNA: TGTGCCAGCAGCTTACGGGGGACTAGCGGTTACAATGAGCAGTTCTTC; J: TRBJ2-1; V: TRBV7-2; length: 16; D: TRBD2; size: many
CDR3: CASSPDGYYEQYF; DNA: TGTGCCAGCAGCCCGGACGGCTACTACGAGCAGTACTTC; J: TRBJ2-7; V: TRBV7-2; length: 13; D: NA; size: many
CDR3: CASSLTRRTYEQYF; DNA: TGTGCCAGCAGCCTCACCCGCAGGACCTACGAGCAGTACTTC; J: TRBJ2-7; V: TRBV6-5; length: 14; D: NA; size: NA
CDR3: CASSLEGQGAPRDEKLFF; DNA: TGTGCCAGCAGCTTAGAGGGACAGGGGGCTCCCCGCGATGAAAAACTGTTTTTT; J: TRBJ1-4; V: TRBV13; length: 18; D: TRBD1; size: NA
CDR3: CASSYSYGGEARTDTQYF; DNA: TGTGCCAGCAGTTACTCGTACGGCGGAGAAGCCCGCACAGATACGCAGTATTTT; J: TRBJ2-3; V: TRBV6-5; length: 18; D: NA; size: NA